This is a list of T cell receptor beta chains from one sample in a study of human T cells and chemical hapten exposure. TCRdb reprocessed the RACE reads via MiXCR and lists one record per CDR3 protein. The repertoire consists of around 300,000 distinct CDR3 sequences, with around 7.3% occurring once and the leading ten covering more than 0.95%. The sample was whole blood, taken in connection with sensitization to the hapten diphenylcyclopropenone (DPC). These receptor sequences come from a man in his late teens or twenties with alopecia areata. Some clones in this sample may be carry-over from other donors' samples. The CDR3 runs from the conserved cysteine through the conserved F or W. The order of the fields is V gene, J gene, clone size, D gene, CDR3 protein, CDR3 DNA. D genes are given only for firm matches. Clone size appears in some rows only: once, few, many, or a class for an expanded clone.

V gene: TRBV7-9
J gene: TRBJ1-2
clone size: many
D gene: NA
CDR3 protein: CASSQTVSYGYTF
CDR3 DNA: TGTGCCAGCAGCCAGACAGTATCCTATGGCTACACCTTC

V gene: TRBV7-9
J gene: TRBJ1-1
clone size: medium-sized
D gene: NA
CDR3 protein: CASSLTGNTEAFF
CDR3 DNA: TGTGCCAGCAGTTTAACAGGGAACACTGAAGCTTTCTTT

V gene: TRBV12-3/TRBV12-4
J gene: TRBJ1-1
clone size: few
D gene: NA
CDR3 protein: CASSFGGSEAFF
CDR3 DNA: TGTGCCAGCAGTTTCGGGGGTTCTGAAGCTTTCTTT

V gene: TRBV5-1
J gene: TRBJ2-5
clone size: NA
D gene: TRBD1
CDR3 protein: CASSSSGTGIKTQYF
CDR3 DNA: TGCGCCAGCAGTTCCTCCGGGACAGGGATCAAGACCCAGTACTTC

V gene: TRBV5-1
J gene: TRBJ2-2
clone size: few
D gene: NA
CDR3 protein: CASSFNARNTGELFF
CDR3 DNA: TGCGCCAGCAGCTTTAATGCCAGAAACACCGGGGAGCTGTTTTTT

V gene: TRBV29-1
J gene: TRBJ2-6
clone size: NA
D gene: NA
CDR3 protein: CSVAGQHPLWANVLTF
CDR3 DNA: TGCAGCGTTGCGGGGCAACATCCCCTCTGGGCCAACGTCCTGACTTTC

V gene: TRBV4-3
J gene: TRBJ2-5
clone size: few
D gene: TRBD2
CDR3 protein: CASSQEQAGGLEETQYF
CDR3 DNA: TGCGCCAGCAGCCAAGAGCAAGCGGGGGGGCTGGAAGAGACCCAGTACTTC

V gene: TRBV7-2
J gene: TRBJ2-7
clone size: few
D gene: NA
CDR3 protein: CASSWGTETYEQYF
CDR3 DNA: TGTGCCAGCAGCTGGGGGACCGAGACCTACGAGCAGTACTTC

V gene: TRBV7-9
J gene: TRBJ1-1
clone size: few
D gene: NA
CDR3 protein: CASSETPMNTEAFF
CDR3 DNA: TGTGCCAGCAGCGAGACACCTATGAACACTGAAGCTTTCTTT

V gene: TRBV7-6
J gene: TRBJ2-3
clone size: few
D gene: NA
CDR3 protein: CASSFRPAGGGTDTQYF
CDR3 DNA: TGTGCCAGCAGCTTTAGGCCCGCCGGGGGAGGCACAGATACGCAGTATTTT

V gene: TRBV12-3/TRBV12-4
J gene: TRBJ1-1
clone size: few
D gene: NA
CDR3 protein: CASSLALSGRAFF
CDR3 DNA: TGTGCCAGCAGTTTAGCGCTATCCGGGAGGGCTTTCTTT

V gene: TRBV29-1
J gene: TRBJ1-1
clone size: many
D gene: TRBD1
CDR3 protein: CSVDPTGIGTEAFF
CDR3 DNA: TGCAGCGTTGATCCGACAGGGATTGGCACTGAAGCTTTCTTT

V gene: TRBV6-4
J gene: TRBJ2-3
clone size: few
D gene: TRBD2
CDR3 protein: CASRATSGGADTQYF
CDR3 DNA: TGTGCCAGCAGAGCTACTAGCGGGGGGGCAGATACGCAGTATTTT

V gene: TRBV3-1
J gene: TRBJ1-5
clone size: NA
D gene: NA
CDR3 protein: CASSQGPVNLQHF
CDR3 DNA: TGTGCCAGCAGCCAGGGACCCGTTAATCTCCAGCATTTT

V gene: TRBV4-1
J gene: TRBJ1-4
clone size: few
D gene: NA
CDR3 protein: CASSHDTDGRGEKLFF
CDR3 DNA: TGCGCCAGCAGCCATGATACGGACGGCAGGGGTGAAAAACTGTTTTTT

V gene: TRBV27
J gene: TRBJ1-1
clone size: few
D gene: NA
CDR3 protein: CASSARGPPMNTEAFF
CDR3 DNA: TGTGCCAGCAGTGCCCGGGGCCCACCCATGAACACTGAAGCTTTCTTT

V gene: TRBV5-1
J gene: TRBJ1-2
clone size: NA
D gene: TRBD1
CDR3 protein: CASSLDSTGVDGYTF
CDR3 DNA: TGCGCCAGCAGCTTGGATTCGACAGGGGTCGATGGCTACACCTTC

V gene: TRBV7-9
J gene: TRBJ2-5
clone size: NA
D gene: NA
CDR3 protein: CASSPQGGRQETQYF
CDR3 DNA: TGTGCCAGCAGCCCCCAGGGGGGTCGACAAGAGACCCAGTACTTC

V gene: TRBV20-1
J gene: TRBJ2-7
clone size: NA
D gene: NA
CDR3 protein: CSARWGASSYEQYF
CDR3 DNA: TGCAGTGCCAGATGGGGGGCCAGCTCCTACGAGCAGTACTTC

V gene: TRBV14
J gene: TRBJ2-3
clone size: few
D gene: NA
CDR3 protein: CASSQPRATTDTQYF
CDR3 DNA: TGTGCCAGCAGCCAACCCAGGGCCACGACAGATACGCAGTATTTT

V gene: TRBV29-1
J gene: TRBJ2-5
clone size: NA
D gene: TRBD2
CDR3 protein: CSVDTSGTWETQYF
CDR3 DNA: TGCAGCGTCGATACTAGCGGAACTTGGGAGACCCAGTACTTC

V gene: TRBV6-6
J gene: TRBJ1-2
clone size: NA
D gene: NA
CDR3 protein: CASSFTNSFNF
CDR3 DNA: TGTGCCAGCAGTTTCACAAACAGCTTCAACTTC

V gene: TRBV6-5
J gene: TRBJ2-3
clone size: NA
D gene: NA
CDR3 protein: CASSYSGELGTDTQYF
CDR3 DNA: TGTGCCAGCAGTTACTCCGGGGAATTGGGCACAGATACGCAGTATTTT

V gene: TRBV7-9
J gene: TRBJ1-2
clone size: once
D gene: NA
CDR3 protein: CASRLVNYGYTF
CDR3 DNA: TGTGCCAGCAGGTTGGTCAACTATGGCTACACCTTC

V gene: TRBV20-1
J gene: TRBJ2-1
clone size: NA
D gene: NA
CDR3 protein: CSVAEVGNEQFF
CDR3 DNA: TGCAGTGTAGCAGAGGTTGGCAATGAGCAGTTCTTC

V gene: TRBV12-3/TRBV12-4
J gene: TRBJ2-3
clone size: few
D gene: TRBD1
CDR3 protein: CASRYSGDSWQYF
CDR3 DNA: TGTGCCAGCAGGTATTCAGGGGACAGCTGGCAGTATTTT

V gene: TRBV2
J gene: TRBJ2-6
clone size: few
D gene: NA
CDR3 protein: CASMSATVPSGANVLTF
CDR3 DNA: TGTGCCAGCATGTCGGCAACCGTACCTTCTGGGGCCAACGTCCTGACTTTC

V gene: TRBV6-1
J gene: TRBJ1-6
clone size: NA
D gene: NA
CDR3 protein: CASGQGSPLHF
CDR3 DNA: TGTGCCAGCGGCCAGGGTTCGCCCCTCCACTTT

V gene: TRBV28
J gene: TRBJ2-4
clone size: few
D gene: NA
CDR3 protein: CASSLIIPASRAKNIQYF
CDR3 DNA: TGTGCCAGCAGTTTGATTATCCCCGCCTCACGAGCCAAAAACATTCAGTACTTC

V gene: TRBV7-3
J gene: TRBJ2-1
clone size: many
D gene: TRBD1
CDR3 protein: CASSAYDRASYNEQFF
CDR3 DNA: TGTGCCAGCAGCGCCTACGACAGGGCCTCCTACAATGAGCAGTTCTTC

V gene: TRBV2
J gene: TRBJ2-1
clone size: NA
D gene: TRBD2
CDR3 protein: CASSDPTSRNEQFF
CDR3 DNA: TGTGCCAGCAGTGACCCGACTAGCCGCAATGAGCAGTTCTTC

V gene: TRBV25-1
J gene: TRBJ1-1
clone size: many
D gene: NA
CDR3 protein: CASSEFTVSEAFF
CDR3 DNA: TGTGCCAGCAGTGAGTTTACAGTTTCTGAAGCTTTCTTT

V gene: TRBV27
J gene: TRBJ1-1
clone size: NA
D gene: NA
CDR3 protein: CASSLGALVGTEAFF
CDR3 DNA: TGTGCCAGCAGTCTCGGGGCATTGGTGGGCACTGAAGCTTTCTTT

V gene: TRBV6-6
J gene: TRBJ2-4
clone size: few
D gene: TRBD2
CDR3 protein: CASRLGLAGDIQYF
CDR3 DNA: TGTGCCAGCAGGCTAGGACTAGCAGGGGACATTCAGTACTTC

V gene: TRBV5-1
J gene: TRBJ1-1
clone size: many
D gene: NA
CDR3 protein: CASSLDAGRHTEAFF
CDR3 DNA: TGCGCCAGCAGCTTGGACGCAGGGAGACATACTGAAGCTTTCTTT

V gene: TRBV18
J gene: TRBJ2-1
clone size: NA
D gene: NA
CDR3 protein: CASSRPSTRGYNEQFF
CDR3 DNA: TGTGCCAGCTCTCGACCCTCTACCCGGGGCTACAATGAGCAGTTCTTC

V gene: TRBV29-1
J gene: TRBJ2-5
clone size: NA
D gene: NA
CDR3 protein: CSVKQHLDQETQYF
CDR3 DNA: TGCAGCGTTAAACAGCATTTGGACCAAGAGACCCAGTACTTC

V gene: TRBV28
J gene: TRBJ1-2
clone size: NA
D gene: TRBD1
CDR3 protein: CASRTGSRTNYGYTF
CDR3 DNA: TGTGCCAGCCGGACAGGGTCCCGAACTAACTATGGCTACACCTTC

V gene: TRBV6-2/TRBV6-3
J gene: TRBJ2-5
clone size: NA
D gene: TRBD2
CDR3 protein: CASSYSLAGPLQETQYF
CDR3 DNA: TGTGCCAGCAGTTACTCTCTAGCGGGGCCCCTCCAAGAGACCCAGTACTTC

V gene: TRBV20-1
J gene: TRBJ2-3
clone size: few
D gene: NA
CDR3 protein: CSGRDAVLGTQYF
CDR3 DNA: TGCAGTGGGAGGGACGCAGTGTTGGGTACGCAGTATTTT

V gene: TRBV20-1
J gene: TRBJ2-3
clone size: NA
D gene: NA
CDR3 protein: CSARVEGTDTQYF
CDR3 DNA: TGCAGTGCTAGAGTTGAGGGCACAGATACGCAGTATTTT

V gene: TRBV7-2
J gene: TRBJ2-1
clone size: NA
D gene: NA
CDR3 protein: CASSLPKTGPSYNEQFF
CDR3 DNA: TGTGCCAGCAGCTTACCTAAGACAGGACCCTCCTACAATGAGCAGTTCTTC

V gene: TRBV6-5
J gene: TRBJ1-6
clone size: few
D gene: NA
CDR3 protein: CASTEQSSYNSPLHF
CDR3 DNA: TGTGCCAGCACCGAACAGAGCTCCTATAATTCACCCCTCCACTTT

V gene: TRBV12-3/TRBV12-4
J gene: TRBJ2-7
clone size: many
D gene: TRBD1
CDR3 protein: CASRSGQLGEQYF
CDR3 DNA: TGTGCCAGCAGGTCGGGACAGTTGGGCGAGCAGTACTTC

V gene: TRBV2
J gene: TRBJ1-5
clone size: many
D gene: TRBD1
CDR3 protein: CASSATGGNQPQHF
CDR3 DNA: TGTGCCAGCAGTGCTACAGGGGGCAATCAGCCCCAGCATTTT

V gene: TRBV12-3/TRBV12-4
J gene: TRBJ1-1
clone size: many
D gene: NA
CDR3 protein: CASRGTPAEAFF
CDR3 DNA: TGTGCCAGCAGAGGGACACCTGCTGAAGCTTTCTTT

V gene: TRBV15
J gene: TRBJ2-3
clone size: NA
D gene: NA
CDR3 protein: CATSLDPPRTQYF
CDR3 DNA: TGTGCCACCAGCCTCGACCCTCCTCGGACGCAGTATTTT

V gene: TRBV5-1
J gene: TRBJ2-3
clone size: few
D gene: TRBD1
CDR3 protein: CASSVVPGQYTQYF
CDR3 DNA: TGCGCCAGCAGCGTCGTCCCGGGACAGTACACGCAGTATTTT

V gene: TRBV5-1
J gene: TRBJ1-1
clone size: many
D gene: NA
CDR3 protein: CASSLLSENTEAFF
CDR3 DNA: TGCGCCAGCAGCTTGCTCTCAGAGAACACTGAAGCTTTCTTT

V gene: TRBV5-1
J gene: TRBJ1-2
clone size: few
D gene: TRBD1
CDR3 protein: CASSGSTGEGYGYTF
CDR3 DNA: TGCGCCAGCAGCGGATCGACAGGGGAGGGCTATGGCTACACCTTC

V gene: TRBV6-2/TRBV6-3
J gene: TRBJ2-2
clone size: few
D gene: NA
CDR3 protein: CASLPSNTGELFF
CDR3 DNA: TGTGCCAGTTTACCATCGAACACCGGGGAGCTGTTTTTT

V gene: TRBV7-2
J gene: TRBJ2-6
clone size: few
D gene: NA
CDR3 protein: CASSLAGALGANVLTF
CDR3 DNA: TGTGCCAGCAGCTTAGCTGGGGCGCTTGGGGCCAACGTCCTGACTTTC

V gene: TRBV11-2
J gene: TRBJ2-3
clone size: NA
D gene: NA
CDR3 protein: CASRLRWDNTQYF
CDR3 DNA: TGTGCCAGCAGGTTACGGTGGGATAATACGCAGTATTTT

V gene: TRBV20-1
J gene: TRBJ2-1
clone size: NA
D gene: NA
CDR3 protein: CSASKDSREFEQFF
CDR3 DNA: TGCAGTGCTAGTAAGGACAGCAGGGAGTTTGAGCAGTTCTTC

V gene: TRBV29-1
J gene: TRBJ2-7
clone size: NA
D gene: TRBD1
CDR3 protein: CSVLPGGESYEQYF
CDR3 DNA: TGCAGCGTGCTCCCAGGGGGTGAATCCTACGAGCAGTACTTC

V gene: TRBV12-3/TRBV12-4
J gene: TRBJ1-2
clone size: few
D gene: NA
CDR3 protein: CASSFNSNYGYTF
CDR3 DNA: TGTGCCAGCAGTTTTAACAGCAACTATGGCTACACCTTC

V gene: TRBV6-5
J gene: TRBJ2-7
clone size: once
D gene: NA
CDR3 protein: CASSSRAGYYEQYF
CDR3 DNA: TGTGCCAGCAGTTCCCGGGCAGGGTACTACGAGCAGTACTTC

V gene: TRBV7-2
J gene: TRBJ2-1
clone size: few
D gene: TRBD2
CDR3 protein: CASSLTSGGHNEQFF
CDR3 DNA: TGTGCCAGCAGCCTAACTAGCGGGGGGCACAATGAGCAGTTCTTC

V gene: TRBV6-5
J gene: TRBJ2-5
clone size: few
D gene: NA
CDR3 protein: CASSQHREETQYF
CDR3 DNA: TGTGCCAGCAGTCAACACAGGGAAGAGACCCAGTACTTC